The 21 T cell receptor beta chains below come from one sample, sequenced in a study of liver allograft versus peripheral blood T cells. Study in general: Intrahepatic T cell receptor repertoires from transplanted livers were compared against repertoires in recipients' peripheral blood.

TCRdb re-analysed the reads in MiXCR, keeping a single row per CDR3 protein. The sample contains about 5,600 distinct CDR3 sequences, 14% of which appear only once. Source of these receptors: a human patient who had a liver transplant. The graft donor may have given rise to some T cells.

The chain combines TRBV20-1 with TRBJ2-7; 11 nucleotides align to TRBD2. CDR3 length: 16 residues. V gave up 6 bases and J gave up 0 bases; unmatched junction bases: 10. The germline V gene has CDR1 DFQATT and CDR2 SNEGSKA (reference sequence). The CDR3 is CSASGTSGTISYEQYF. In DNA form, the CDR3 reads TGCAGTGCATCCGGGACTAGCGGTACCATCTCCTACGAGCAGTACTTC.

Sample share makes this clonotype medium-sized. This chain connects TRBV6-5 to TRBJ2-7; TRBD1 might be the D (5 bases). The CDR3 is 15 residues long. Trimming cost V 2 bases and J 1 base, with 12 bases left between them. CDR1 and CDR2 (germline): MNHEY, SVGAGI. CDR3 nucleotide sequence: TGTGCCAGCAGTTACAGGGGAACTTCTTCCTACGAGCAGTACTTC. It specifies CASSYRGTSSYEQYF.

This clonotype is classed as medium-sized (0.01 to 0.1%). The rearrangement links TRBV19 to TRBJ1-1; perhaps TRBD1 as D (5 bases). Germline CDR1 and CDR2: LNHDA and SQIVND (reference sequence). The CDR3 has 13 residues. V lost 8 bases to trimming and J lost 5 bases, with 15 bases between them. The DNA for the CDR3 is TGTGCCAGTGGCCCGAATAGGGGTACTGAAGCTTTCTTT. As protein: CASGPNRGTEAFF. The full variable domain, completed using reference TRBV19 and TRBJ1-1, is DGGITQSPKYLFRKEGQNVTLSCEQNLNHDAMYWYRQDPGQGLRLIYYSQIVNDFQKGDIAEGYSVSREKKESFPLTVTSAQKNPTAFYLCASGPNRGTEAFFGQGTRLTVV.

This clonotype is judged medium-sized. The chain links TRBV18 to TRBJ1-5; a possible D gene is TRBD1 (5 bases). V lost 5 bases and J lost 6, with 17 bases in between. Looked up from germline, CDR1 is KGHSH and CDR2 is LQKENI. This CDR3 comprises 15 residues. This chain's CDR3 is CASSSDSGRGQPQHF. CDR3 bases: TGTGCCAGCTCATCCGACAGCGGTAGGGGTCAGCCCCAGCATTTT.

The V and J genes are TRBV28 and TRBJ1-4, with D perhaps TRBD1 (6 bases). From germline, CDR1 is MDHEN and CDR2 SYDVKM. Trimming removed 4 bases from V and 7 bases from J, with 13 bases in between. There are 14 residues in the CDR3. In DNA form, the CDR3 reads TGTGCCAGCAGTTCTCCGGGACAAAGTGAAAAACTGTTTTTT. Its protein is CASSSPGQSEKLFF.

This clonotype ranks as medium-sized. The CDR3 DNA reads TGTGCCAGCAGTTCCGGACAGGGGGCCATAAGGGACACTGAAGCTTTCTTT. Its translation: CASSSGQGAIRDTEAFF. The chain links TRBV27 to TRBJ1-1; 11 nucleotides agree with TRBD1. The CDR3 totals 17 residues. Germline-derived CDR1 and CDR2 are MNHEY and SMNVEV (reference sequence). V shed 4 bases and J 3 bases; nucleotides not matched to a gene: 10.

The V call is TRBV5-5, the J call TRBJ2-7; TRBD1 matches at 8 bases. The junction had 14 bases not matched to a gene; V was cut back by 1 base and J by 5 bases. CDR1 and CDR2 (germline): SGHKS, YYEKEE (reference sequence). The CDR3 spans 17 residues. The CDR3 here is CASSLRISAGGPHEQYF. CDR3 DNA: TGTGCCAGCAGCTTGAGGATTTCCGCAGGGGGCCCCCACGAGCAGTACTTC.

This chain connects TRBV20-1 to TRBJ1-1, with D unresolved. This CDR3 is built from 13 residues. V was clipped by 3 bases and J by 2 bases, with 10 bases between them. CDR1 DFQATT and CDR2 SNEGSKA come from the germline V gene (reference sequence). CDR3 DNA sequence: TGCAGTGCTAGGGAGGACGGAAACACTGAAGCTTTCTTT. Translated, it gives CSAREDGNTEAFF.

This clonotype is judged medium-sized. V and J are TRBV18 and TRBJ2-2; D remains unclear. CDR1 and CDR2 from the germline V gene are KGHSH and LQKENI. V shed 4 bases and J shed 2 bases, with 11 bases lying between them. The CDR3 loop spans 15 amino acids. This CDR3 reads CASSLSSSNTGELFF. The CDR3, as DNA: TGTGCCAGCTCACTTTCGAGTAGCAACACCGGGGAGCTGTTTTTT. The variable domain in full, with the rest retrieved from reference TRBV18 and TRBJ2-2, is NAGVMQNPRHLVRRRGQEARLRCSPMKGHSHVYWYRQLPEEGLKFMVYLQKENIIDESGMPKERFSAEFPKEGPSILRIQQVVRGDSAAYFCASSLSSSNTGELFFGEGSRLTVL.

The J gene is TRBJ1-2, the V gene TRBV2; weak D call: TRBD1 (5 bases). Looked up from germline, CDR1 is SNHLY and CDR2 is FYNNEI. The CDR3 runs to 12 residues. The V end lost 8 bases, the J end lost 8 bases, and 15 bases lay between the germline ends. The CDR3: CASPGEVKGYTF. The DNA for the CDR3 is TGTGCCAGCCCGGGGGAGGTGAAAGGCTACACCTTC.

This sequence joins TRBV28 and TRBJ2-7; TRBD1 might be the D (6 bases). Germline V gene data show CDR1 as MDHEN and CDR2 as SYDVKM. V was clipped by 8 bases and J by 6 bases, with 20 bases between them. The CDR3 runs to 14 residues. The CDR3 loop reads CASGLQGIIGEQYF. CDR3 DNA: TGTGCCAGCGGCCTACAGGGCATTATAGGCGAGCAGTACTTC.

This clonotype was picked up a small number of times. The J gene is TRBJ1-2, the V gene TRBV20-1, with D maybe TRBD1 (5 bases). Trimming took off 0 bases at V and 0 bases at J, with 14 bases between the two ends. CDR1 DFQATT and CDR2 SNEGSKA come from the germline V gene (reference sequence). CDR3 length: 16 residues. CDR3 sequence reads: CSARDWGGGSNYGYTF. CDR3 DNA: TGCAGTGCTAGAGACTGGGGCGGGGGTTCTAACTATGGCTACACCTTC.

The chain recombines TRBV20-1 with TRBJ1-1; tentatively, D is TRBD1 (6 bases). CDR3 length: 12 residues. Germline CDR1 and CDR2: DFQATT and SNEGSKA (reference sequence). CDR3 region: CREGHLNTEAFF. The CDR3 coding sequence is TGCAGGGAGGGACATTTGAACACTGAAGCTTTCTTT.

This clonotype has a handful of counts. The V and J genes are TRBV20-1 and TRBJ1-2; TRBD1 matches 11 bases. Losses at the gene ends were 3 bases for V and 4 bases for J; bases not matched to a gene: 7. CDR1 is DFQATT, CDR2 SNEGSKA, per germline (reference sequence). There are 15 residues in the CDR3. Written as DNA, the CDR3 is TGCAGTGCTAGGCCCCGGGACAGGGGGACCTATGGCTACACCTTC. Encoded protein: CSARPRDRGTYGYTF.

By sample share, this clonotype is medium-sized. The V call is TRBV24-1, the J call TRBJ2-5, with 8 bases matching TRBD1. The germline V gene has CDR1 KGHDR and CDR2 SFDVKD. The CDR3 totals 15 residues. V gave up 5 bases and J gave up 4 bases; unmatched junction bases: 8. CDR3 region: CATSATQGAGETQYF. For the CDR3, the DNA is TGTGCCACCAGTGCAACCCAGGGGGCGGGAGAGACCCAGTACTTC.

This clonotype is medium-sized in the sample. This sequence joins TRBV6-2 or TRBV6-3 and TRBJ2-1, with TRBD2 matching over 13 bases. The CDR3 is 18 residues long. After removal of 2 bases from V and 4 bases from J, the junction contained 8 bases not matched to a gene. Germline CDR1 MNHEY, CDR2 SVGEGT. The CDR3 loop reads CASSYRGLAGALYNEQFF. CDR3 bases: TGTGCCAGCAGTTACCGTGGACTAGCGGGAGCCTTGTACAATGAGCAGTTCTTC.

This clonotype counts as medium-sized. The gene calls are TRBV7-9 and TRBJ1-1; possible D gene TRBD1, 5 bases. V was trimmed by 6 bases and J by 5 bases, leaving 16 bases between them. This CDR3 region has 14 residues. CDR1 and CDR2 (germline): SEHNR, FQNEAQ (reference sequence). CDR3 amino acids: CASSYNSGFTEAFF. DNA for the CDR3: TGTGCCAGCAGTTACAACTCAGGGTTTACTGAAGCTTTCTTT.

This clonotype showed up just once. V is TRBV19 and J is TRBJ1-5; the match to TRBD1 covers 10 bases. CDR3 length: 14 amino acids. The junction had 3 bases not matched to a gene; V was cut back by 5 bases and J by 5 bases. The V gene's germline CDR1 is LNHDA and CDR2 SQIVND (reference sequence). This CDR3 is CASSPTGGHQPQHF. The CDR3 DNA follows: TGTGCCAGTAGTCCGACAGGGGGCCATCAGCCCCAGCATTTT.

A few counts support this clonotype. The V call is TRBV10-3, the J call TRBJ1-2; the D is unclear. V was trimmed by 5 bases and J by 4 bases, leaving 14 bases between them. The germline CDR1 and CDR2 sequences are ENHRY and SYGVKD. The CDR3 is 14 amino acids. The CDR3 is CAISTPRTGYGYTF. CDR3 in DNA: TGTGCCATCAGTACCCCCAGGACCGGCTATGGCTACACCTTC.

This clonotype is labeled medium-sized. The chain links TRBV24-1 to TRBJ1-2; D gene unclear. Trimming cost V 7 bases and J 7 bases, with 12 bases left between them. The CDR3 spans 12 residues. CDR1 KGHDR and CDR2 SFDVKD come from the germline V gene. In DNA, the CDR3 is TGTGCCACCAGCTCCGGACCTGGTGGCTACACCTTC. Translated, it gives CATSSGPGGYTF.

This chain uses TRBV5-4 with TRBJ2-3, with TRBD2 as a possible D gene (6 bases). Germline V CDR1 and CDR2: SGHNT, YYREEE (reference sequence). V lost 0 bases and J 2 bases, leaving 10 bases between the germline ends. CDR3 size: 15 residues. The CDR3 DNA reads TGTGCCAGCAGCTTGGATAGCGGCTACACAGATACGCAGTATTTT. This gives the protein CASSLDSGYTDTQYF.